This T cell receptor beta chain was recovered during a study of T-cell memory formation after mild COVID-19. One entry per CDR3 protein, called by TCRdb with MiXCR from the 5' RACE reads. The repertoire has over 350,000 distinct CDR3 sequences, more than 15% of them found once; the top ten carry roughly 21%. The sample holds many counts of this clonotype. V lost 4 bases, J lost 2 bases, and 11 bases lay in between. The CDR3 is 14 amino acids. Germline V gene sequence: CDR1 SGHRS, CDR2 YFSETQ. Source material: PBMCs or a T cell subset sorted from them (not recorded which). The gene calls are TRBV5-1 and TRBJ2-3, with D perhaps matching TRBD1 or TRBD2 (5 bases each). This TCR came from a man younger than 35 who had mild COVID-19 (a few samples of this study predate the infection). Cell type and time point are not known. The CDR3 bases are TGCGCCAGCAGCCCGGGGCAGGTCACAGATACGCAGTATTTT. Residues: CASSPGQVTDTQYF.